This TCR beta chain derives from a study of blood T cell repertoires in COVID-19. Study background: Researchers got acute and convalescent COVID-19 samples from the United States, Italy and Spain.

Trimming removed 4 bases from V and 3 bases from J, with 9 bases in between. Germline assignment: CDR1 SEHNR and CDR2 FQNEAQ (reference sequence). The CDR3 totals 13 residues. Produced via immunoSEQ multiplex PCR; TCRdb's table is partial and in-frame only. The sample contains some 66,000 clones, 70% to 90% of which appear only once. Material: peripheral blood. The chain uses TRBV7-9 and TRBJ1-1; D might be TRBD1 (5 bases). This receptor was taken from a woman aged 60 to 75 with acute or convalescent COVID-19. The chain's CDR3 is CASSSTGHTEAFF. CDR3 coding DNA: TGTGCCAGCAGCTCTACAGGTCACACTGAAGCTTTCTTT.